The 14 T cell receptor beta chains in this list originate from one sample, sequenced in a study of T cell repertoires in cytomegalovirus infection. A single record per CDR3 protein comes from TCRdb applying MiXCR to the reads. The sample includes some 300,000 distinct CDR3 sequences, roughly a tenth of them seen just once. Sequences were obtained from PBMCs. These receptors were collected from a human donor in good health (CMV status not recorded). Some clones in this sample may be carry-over from other donors' samples.

The sample holds many counts of this clonotype. The rearrangement joins TRBV7-2 to TRBJ1-5; TRBD1 aligns across 7 bases. The CDR3 is 15 residues long. Trimming took 4 bases from V and 7 from J; bases not matched to a gene: 10. Looked up from germline, CDR1 is SGHTA and CDR2 is FQGNSA. CDR3 coding DNA: TGTGCCAGCAGCTGGGATGTTAGGGGGCGGCAGCCCCAGCATTTT. Translated: CASSWDVRGRQPQHF.

Only a few counts were recorded for this clonotype. The chain joins TRBV14 to TRBJ2-1; TRBD1 agrees at 7 bases. The CDR3 loop spans 17 amino acids. V lost 0 bases to trimming and J lost 4 bases; unmatched junction nucleotides: 9. In germline, CDR1 is SGHDN, CDR2 FVKESK. The CDR3 loop is CASSQDPGTAPYNEQFF. In DNA, the CDR3 is TGTGCCAGCAGCCAAGATCCCGGGACAGCTCCATACAATGAGCAGTTCTTC.

There are many counts of this clonotype. This chain joins TRBV28 and TRBJ2-5, with 11 bases fitting TRBD2. The CDR3 runs 15 residues. CDR1 and CDR2 (germline): MDHEN, SYDVKM. Trimming took 5 bases from V and 3 from J; bases not matched to a gene: 5. CDR3 residues: CASSAPTSGEETQYF. The CDR3 nucleotides read TGTGCCAGCAGTGCCCCGACTAGCGGGGAAGAGACCCAGTACTTC. The variable domain in full, completed from reference TRBV28 and TRBJ2-5, reads DVKVTQSSRYLVKRTGEKVFLECVQDMDHENMFWYRQDPGLGLRLIYFSYDVKMKEKGDIPEGYSVSREKKERFSLILESASTNQTSMYLCASSAPTSGEETQYFGPGTRLLVL.

On this clonotype itself: One base away lies a much larger clone, so this may be a sequencing read error. V and J are TRBV20-1 and TRBJ2-4; TRBD2 matches 8 bases. CDR1 is DFQATT and CDR2 is SNEGSKA in the germline V gene (reference sequence). This CDR3 has 15 residues. As DNA, the CDR3 is TGCAGTGCTAGAGACTTGGCGGGGGGTGTAAACATTCGGTACTTC. It specifies CSARDLAGGVNIRYF.

This clonotype showed up many times. The chain carries TRBV19 and TRBJ2-3; TRBD2 aligns across 10 bases. The CDR3 is made up of 18 amino acids. Germline V CDR1 and CDR2: LNHDA, SQIVND (reference sequence). After removal of 3 bases from V and 8 bases from J, the junction contained 17 bases not matched to a gene. The CDR3 protein is CASSMDRAGGPVFSTQYF. CDR3 nucleotides: TGTGCCAGTAGTATGGATAGAGCGGGGGGGCCAGTGTTCAGTACGCAGTATTTT.

This clonotype appeared many times. The chain couples TRBV19 to TRBJ2-3, with TRBD1 as a possible D gene (5 bases). The CDR3 loop spans 13 amino acids. In germline, CDR1 is LNHDA, CDR2 SQIVND (reference sequence). The ends were cut back, 5 bases at V and 5 bases at J, with 11 bases in the middle. In nucleotides, the CDR3 is TGTGCCAGTAGTTCTTCAGGGTTAGATACGCAGTATTTT. Amino acids: CASSSSGLDTQYF. The full variable domain, in which reference TRBV19 and TRBJ2-3 provide the parts outside the CDR3, is DGGITQSPKYLFRKEGQNVTLSCEQNLNHDAMYWYRQDPGQGLRLIYYSQIVNDFQKGDIAEGYSVSREKKESFPLTVTSAQKNPTAFYLCASSSSGLDTQYFGPGTRLTVL.

The chain uses TRBV29-1 and TRBJ1-3; no clear D gene. V was pared by 8 bases and J by 3 bases, with 8 bases between. The CDR3 runs 11 residues. Germline V gene lookup returns CDR1 SQVTM and CDR2 ANQGSEA. Here the CDR3 reads CSYGDGNTIYF. CDR3 nucleotide sequence: TGCAGCTACGGGGATGGAAACACCATATATTTT. The whole variable domain, filled in from reference TRBV29-1 and TRBJ1-3, reads SAVISQKPSRDICQRGTSLTIQCQVDSQVTMMFWYRQQPGQSLTLIATANQGSEATYESGFVIDKFPISRPNLTFSTLTVSNMSPEDSSIYLCSYGDGNTIYFGEGSWLTVV.

This clonotype appeared many times. Here the CDR3 reads CASSYILRTDPNTEAFF. DNA for the CDR3: TGTGCCAGCAGTTACATCCTCCGGACAGACCCGAACACTGAAGCTTTCTTT. The chain carries TRBV6-2 or TRBV6-3 and TRBJ1-1, with D possibly TRBD1 on 6 matching bases. V was pared by 2 bases and J by 1 base, with 17 bases between. The length of the CDR3 is 17 residues. The germline CDR1 and CDR2 sequences are MNHEY and SVGEGT.

This clonotype was detected many times. The chain couples TRBV20-1 to TRBJ1-4; 8 bases agree with TRBD1. The CDR3 length is 17 residues. Germline V gene lookup returns CDR1 DFQATT and CDR2 SNEGSKA (reference sequence). With 5 bases clipped from V and 6 bases from J, the junction kept 17 bases outside the gene matches. Written as DNA, the CDR3 is TGCAGTGCTCTAAGGGTGGACAGGGTGAACTACGATGAAAAACTGTTTTTT. Translating gives CSALRVDRVNYDEKLFF.

This rearrangement joins TRBV25-1 to TRBJ2-3; D is perhaps TRBD2 (6 bases). The CDR3 spans 17 residues. V lost 0 bases and J lost 1, with 14 bases in between. Germline V CDR1 and CDR2: MGHDK, SYGVNS. The CDR3 loop is CASSEYRVRGGTDTQYF. CDR3 bases: TGTGCCAGCAGTGAATATAGGGTGCGGGGCGGCACAGATACGCAGTATTTT.

This clonotype was recorded at least ten times. The chain carries TRBV14 and TRBJ2-2; 8 bases are shared with TRBD1. CDR1 is SGHDN and CDR2 is FVKESK in the germline V gene. This CDR3 is 15 amino acids long. Trimming removed 5 bases from V and 6 bases from J; junction bases left unmatched: 8. The CDR3 here is CASSASDRVPGELFF. The CDR3 region has the DNA TGTGCCAGCAGCGCCTCGGACAGGGTGCCCGGGGAGCTGTTTTTT.

This clonotype was counted ten times or more. The chain has TRBV20-1 and TRBJ2-5, with 7 bases fitting TRBD2. Germline CDR1 and CDR2: DFQATT and SNEGSKA (reference sequence). Unmatched junction bases numbered 7, after V lost 8 bases and J lost 1 base. CDR3 size: 13 residues. CDR3 sequence (DNA): TGCAGTCCGGAGCGGGGATCCCAAGAGACCCAGTACTTC. This sequence encodes CSPERGSQETQYF.

The chain joins TRBV20-1 to TRBJ1-2; TRBD1 agrees at 8 bases. CDR1 is DFQATT, CDR2 SNEGSKA, per germline (reference sequence). This CDR3 contains 12 residues. Losses at the gene ends were 2 bases for V and 8 bases for J; bases not matched to a gene: 4. CDR3 DNA sequence: TGCAGTGCTAGAAGGACAGGGTTCGGCTACACCTTC. It encodes CSARRTGFGYTF.

This clonotype came up many times. This chain uses TRBV28 with TRBJ1-2; D not certain. Trimming removed 1 base from V and 3 bases from J, with 9 bases in between. There are 14 residues in the CDR3. Germline V gives CDR1 MDHEN, CDR2 SYDVKM. Here the CDR3 DNA reads TGTGCCAGCAGTTTATCTGGGGTCTACTATGGCTACACCTTC. It codes for CASSLSGVYYGYTF.